These T cell receptor beta chains were read from a single sample in a study of blood T cell repertoires in COVID-19. Profiling relied on immunoSEQ multiplex PCR, and the TCRdb table lists in-frame clones only, not all of them. The sample comprises about 400,000 clones, roughly 90% of which are singletons, and around 2% rests with the top ten. Input material: PBMCs or T cells enriched from blood (not recorded which). The receptor set was obtained from a woman aged 35 to 49 with acute COVID-19. Both conserved end residues are part of each CDR3. D genes are given only for firm matches. For some rows the clone size is stated as once, few or many, or as a class when expanded; others skip it.

abundance | d_gene | len | j_gene | v_gene | CDR3aa | CDR3nt
- | TRBD1 | 12 | TRBJ1-3 | TRBV12-3/TRBV12-4 | CAVRQGQNTIYF | TGTGCCGTCCGACAGGGCCAAAACACCATATATTTT
once | TRBD1 | 15 | TRBJ2-6 | TRBV6-5 | CASRPGQAGANVLTF | TGTGCCAGCAGGCCCGGACAGGCTGGGGCCAACGTCCTGACTTTC
- | - | 13 | TRBJ2-7 | TRBV3-1/TRBV3-2 | CASSPIDLAEQYF | TGTGCCAGCAGCCCGATCGATCTGGCCGAGCAGTACTTC
- | - | 12 | TRBJ2-2 | TRBV18 | CASSSGTGELFF | TGTGCCAGCTCATCGGGCACCGGGGAGCTGTTTTTT
- | TRBD1 | 16 | TRBJ1-1 | TRBV7-2 | CASSLRTGGTGTEAFF | TGTGCCAGCAGCTTGAGGACAGGGGGAACGGGCACTGAAGCTTTCTTT
- | TRBD2 | 15 | TRBJ2-3 | TRBV7-8 | CASSLGLAGAYTQYF | TGTGCCAGCAGCTTAGGATTAGCGGGAGCATATACGCAGTATTTT
- | - | 13 | TRBJ1-1 | TRBV11-2 | CASSLVSQGQAFF | TGTGCCAGCAGCTTAGTTAGCCAGGGCCAAGCTTTCTTT
- | - | 14 | TRBJ1-3 | TRBV2 | CASRTSGTGNTIYF | TGTGCCAGCAGGACCTCAGGGACTGGAAACACCATATATTTT
- | - | 13 | TRBJ2-3 | TRBV2 | CASKGGGADTQYF | TGTGCAAGCAAAGGCGGGGGCGCAGATACGCAGTATTTT
- | TRBD1 | 14 | TRBJ1-2 | TRBV19 | CASSLNRGHYGYTF | TGTGCCAGTAGTCTCAACAGGGGCCACTATGGCTACACCTTC
- | - | 16 | TRBJ2-3 | TRBV19 | CASSANRVQPGDTQYF | TGTGCCAGTAGTGCCAACAGGGTACAGCCGGGAGATACGCAGTATTTT
- | - | 13 | TRBJ1-2 | TRBV7-9 | CASSLGLGGGYTF | TGTGCCAGCAGCCTGGGGTTAGGGGGAGGCTACACCTTC
- | - | 13 | TRBJ1-1 | TRBV29-1 | CSVEGSGARWAFF | TGCAGCGTTGAAGGGTCAGGGGCCCGGTGGGCTTTCTTT
- | - | 13 | TRBJ1-4 | TRBV3-1/TRBV3-2 | CASSQGREGKLFF | TGTGCCAGCAGCCAAGGTAGGGAGGGAAAACTGTTTTTT
- | - | 17 | TRBJ2-2 | TRBV5-5 | CASSLSWLETNTGELFF | TGTGCCAGCAGCTTGAGTTGGTTGGAGACCAACACCGGGGAGCTGTTTTTT
- | - | 17 | TRBJ1-4 | TRBV19 | CASREDGLLATNEKLFF | TGTGCCAGTAGAGAGGACGGACTACTTGCAACTAATGAAAAACTGTTTTTT
- | TRBD2 | 17 | TRBJ2-5 | TRBV7-9 | CASSLSYRGGSQETQYF | TGTGCCAGCAGCTTATCTTACCGCGGGGGTAGCCAAGAGACCCAGTACTTC
- | TRBD1 | 19 | TRBJ1-3 | TRBV11-2 | CASSLDTTGARGSGNTIYF | TGTGCCAGCAGCTTAGATACGACAGGGGCACGGGGTTCTGGAAACACCATATATTTT
- | - | 15 | TRBJ1-4 | TRBV7-9 | CASSPVPVQNEKLFF | TGTGCCAGCAGCCCTGTTCCAGTCCAAAATGAAAAACTGTTTTTT
- | TRBD1 | 12 | TRBJ1-2 | TRBV2 | CASSETGDGYTF | TGTGCCAGTTCGGAGACAGGGGATGGCTACACCTTC